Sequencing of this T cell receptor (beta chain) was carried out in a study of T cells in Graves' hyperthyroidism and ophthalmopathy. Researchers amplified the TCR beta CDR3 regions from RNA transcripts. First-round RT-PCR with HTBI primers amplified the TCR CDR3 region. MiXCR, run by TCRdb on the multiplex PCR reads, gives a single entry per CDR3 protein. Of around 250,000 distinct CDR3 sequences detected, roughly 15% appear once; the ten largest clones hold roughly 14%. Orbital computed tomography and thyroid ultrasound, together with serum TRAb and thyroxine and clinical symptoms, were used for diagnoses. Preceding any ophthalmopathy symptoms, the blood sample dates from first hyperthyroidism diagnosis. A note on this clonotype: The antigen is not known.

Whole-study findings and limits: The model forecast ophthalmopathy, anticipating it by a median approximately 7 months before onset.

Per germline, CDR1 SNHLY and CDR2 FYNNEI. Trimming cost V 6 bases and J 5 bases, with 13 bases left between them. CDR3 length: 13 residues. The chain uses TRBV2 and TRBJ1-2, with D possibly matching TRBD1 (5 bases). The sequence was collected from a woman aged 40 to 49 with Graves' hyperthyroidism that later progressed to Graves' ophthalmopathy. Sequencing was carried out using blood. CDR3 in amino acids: CASSPGAEYGYTF. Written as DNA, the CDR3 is TGTGCCAGCAGCCCCGGGGCGGAGTATGGCTACACCTTC.